Presented here are 25 T cell receptor beta chains from one specimen sequenced in a study of blood T cell repertoires in COVID-19 (dated by TCRdb to about 2020). Library preparation was by the immunoSEQ multiplex PCR assay. In its TCRdb copy, this immuneACCESS table keeps in-frame sequences only and misses some clones. Where compared with another copy, unresolved V genes explain less than half of these, and the others have no known cause. Within this sample are approximately 70,000 clones, with 70% to 80% of them counted one time only. The top ten hold approximately 5% of the sample. What was sequenced was peripheral blood. The origin of the receptors is an elderly woman with active or convalescent COVID-19.

The genes are TRBV7-2 and TRBJ1-3; D might be TRBD1 (6 bases). Trimming shortened V by 6 bases and J by 4 bases, and 19 bases separated the two germline ends. There are 16 residues in the CDR3. CDR1 and CDR2 from the germline V gene are SGHTA and FQGNSA. CDR3 region: CASSPGGRGSGNTIYF. Written as DNA, the CDR3 is TGTGCCAGCAGTCCCGGGGGGCGGGGATCAGGAAACACCATATATTTT.

The chain carries TRBV5-5 and TRBJ2-2; TRBD2 aligns across 8 bases. CDR1 and CDR2 from the germline V gene are SGHKS and YYEKEE (reference sequence). After removal of 2 bases from V and 0 bases from J, the junction contained 9 bases not matched to a gene. The CDR3 has 18 residues. The CDR3 DNA follows: TGTGCCAGCAGCTTCTCCGCAGCGGGGGATACGAACACCGGGGAGCTGTTTTTT. Its protein product is CASSFSAAGDTNTGELFF.

V gene TRBV2 combines with J gene TRBJ2-1; maybe TRBD1 (6 bases). The CDR3 contains 16 residues. Germline V lookup: CDR1 SNHLY, CDR2 FYNNEI. Between the trimmed V and J ends, which lost 4 bases and 2 bases, there was a span of 15 bases. The CDR3 DNA follows: TGTGCCAGCAGTGCCCTGGGGGCAGGGGCCTACAATGAGCAGTTCTTC. It translates to CASSALGAGAYNEQFF.

The V and J genes are TRBV3-1 (or the pseudogene TRBV3-2) and TRBJ1-2; possibly TRBD1 for D (6 bases). V was trimmed by 4 bases and J by 0 bases, leaving 12 bases between them. This CDR3 contains 15 residues. Looked up from germline, CDR1 is LGHDT and CDR2 is YNNKEL (reference sequence). CDR3 nucleotide sequence: TGTGCCAGCAGCCGCCGGGACATTCCTAACTATGGCTACACCTTC. As protein: CASSRRDIPNYGYTF.

This rearrangement joins TRBV28 to TRBJ2-7; 11 positions agree with TRBD1. CDR1 and CDR2 from the germline V gene are MDHEN and SYDVKM. V shed 7 bases, J shed 4 bases, and the junction held 6 bases outside the gene matches. The CDR3 covers 14 residues. The CDR3 region is CASNPGQGVYEQYF. The DNA of the CDR3 is TGTGCCAGCAACCCGGGACAGGGGGTTTACGAGCAGTACTTC.

The genes are TRBV3-1 (or the pseudogene TRBV3-2) and TRBJ2-1; TRBD2 might be the D (6 bases). Germline V gives CDR1 LGHDT, CDR2 YNNKEL (reference sequence). V lost 3 bases to trimming and J lost 5 bases, with 14 bases between them. The CDR3 spans 15 residues. This chain's CDR3 is CASSQGGIIHNEQFF. The DNA of the CDR3 is TGTGCCAGCAGCCAGGGCGGGATAATTCACAATGAGCAGTTCTTC.

The V and J genes are TRBV3-1 (or the pseudogene TRBV3-2) and TRBJ2-1; D uncertain. Germline V gene sequence: CDR1 LGHDT, CDR2 YNNKEL (reference sequence). The CDR3 extends over 14 amino acids. Trimming removed 4 bases from V and 1 base from J, with 8 bases in between. CDR3 sequence reads: CASSPQVSYNEQFF. The CDR3 bases are TGTGCCAGCAGCCCGCAGGTATCCTACAATGAGCAGTTCTTC.

The chain joins TRBV7-2 to TRBJ2-7; TRBD2 agrees at 11 bases. Trimming at V came to 5 bases and at J to 5 bases, leaving 5 bases not matched to a gene. The CDR3 spans 14 residues. CDR1 is SGHTA and CDR2 is FQGNSA in the germline V gene. CDR3 in amino acids: CASSKLAGAHEQYF. In DNA form, the CDR3 reads TGTGCCAGCAGCAAACTAGCGGGGGCCCACGAGCAGTACTTC.

The J gene is TRBJ2-1, the V gene TRBV7-8; possible D gene TRBD1, 6 bases. Germline CDR1 SGHVS, CDR2 FQNEAQ. The CDR3 is 15 amino acids. V was clipped by 6 bases and J by 8 bases, with 20 bases between them. The CDR3: CASRLGQSNVDEQFF. The CDR3 DNA reads as TGTGCCAGCAGGTTGGGACAATCTAATGTGGATGAGCAGTTCTTC.

This clone was recorded once. The chain carries TRBV6-5 and TRBJ2-3, with D tentatively TRBD1 (6 bases). CDR1 and CDR2 (germline): MNHEY, SVGAGI. CDR3 length: 14 residues. The germline V and J ends were trimmed by 6 bases and 1 base, with 11 bases remaining between them. CDR3 amino acids: CASSSAGGTDTQYF. CDR3 DNA sequence: TGTGCCAGCAGCTCGGCAGGGGGCACAGATACGCAGTATTTT.

The chain has TRBV14 and TRBJ2-7, with TRBD1 matching 10 bases. The CDR3 is 15 amino acids. The J segment lost 4 bases and the V segment lost 4 bases, leaving 7 bases of the junction unmatched. CDR1 is SGHDN, CDR2 FVKESK, per germline. The CDR3 bases are TGTGCCAGCAGCCCCGCTGGGACAGGGGAATACGAGCAGTACTTC. This codes for CASSPAGTGEYEQYF.

Regarding this clone: The sample has other DNA sequences that encode this CDR3 too. The chain recombines TRBV18 with TRBJ2-1; D is uncertain. CDR3 length: 16 amino acids. Looked up from germline, CDR1 is KGHSH and CDR2 is LQKENI. The V end was cut by 3 bases, the J end by 6 bases, with 18 bases between. CDR3 coding DNA: TGTGCCAGCTCACCGGGTAGCAGCTCCGGTGTCAATGAGCAGTTCTTC. Translation gives CASSPGSSSGVNEQFF.

The rearrangement uses TRBV5-6 and TRBJ1-1; D unclear. Germline CDR1 and CDR2: SGHDT and YYEEEE. The CDR3 extends over 15 amino acids. Trimming stripped 0 bases from V and 0 bases from J, with 9 bases between. The CDR3 loop reads CASSLGPRMNTEAFF. The CDR3 region has the DNA TGTGCCAGCAGCTTGGGCCCCAGAATGAACACTGAAGCTTTCTTT.

The table lists this clone with a few counts. The J gene is TRBJ1-2, the V gene TRBV7-8, with D possibly matching TRBD1 (5 bases). V shed 5 bases and J shed 4 bases, with 11 bases lying between them. The CDR3 spans 13 residues. The germline V gene encodes CDR1 SGHVS and CDR2 FQNEAQ. The CDR3 bases are TGTGCCAGCAGCCGCGACAGCCCCTATGGCTACACCTTC. Amino acids: CASSRDSPYGYTF.

In this sample, this clone turned up a few times. The chain recombines TRBV19 with TRBJ1-5; 7 bases align to TRBD1. The CDR3 length is 13 residues. Germline loops: CDR1 LNHDA, CDR2 SQIVND (reference sequence). The V segment lost 5 bases and the J segment 4 bases; nucleotides outside the gene matches: 2. CDR3 sequence reads: CASSLGQNQPQHF. Written as DNA, the CDR3 is TGTGCCAGTAGTCTGGGACAGAATCAGCCCCAGCATTTT.

The chain has TRBV27 and TRBJ2-1; maybe TRBD2 (6 bases). Germline CDR1 MNHEY, CDR2 SMNVEV (reference sequence). CDR3 length: 16 amino acids. V was clipped by 1 base and J by 4 bases, with 14 bases between them. The CDR3, as DNA: TGTGCCAGCAGTTTATTACTTAGCGGATCTTACAATGAGCAGTTCTTC. Translated: CASSLLLSGSYNEQFF.

This clone was observed a single time. V is TRBV12-3 or TRBV12-4 and J is TRBJ1-1; 7 nucleotides agree with TRBD1. With V trimmed by 6 bases and J by 5 bases, 6 bases remained unmatched. This CDR3 contains 13 residues. CDR3 sequence: CASRAGGRTEAFF. The DNA of the CDR3 is TGTGCCAGCAGAGCAGGGGGGAGGACTGAAGCTTTCTTT.

This rearrangement joins TRBV19 to TRBJ2-7, with a possible D match to TRBD1 (6 bases). The CDR3 runs to 11 residues. CDR1 is LNHDA and CDR2 is SQIVND in the germline V gene (reference sequence). V dropped 9 bases and J dropped 7 bases, with 13 bases sitting between them. Here the CDR3 DNA reads TGTGCCAGACCGACAGGTGGAGAGCAGTACTTC. Translated: CARPTGGEQYF.

This clone has just one count. The chain joins TRBV6-4 to TRBJ1-5; tentative D call: TRBD1 (6 bases). The CDR3 consists of 14 residues. With 6 bases removed from V and 2 bases from J, the gap between germline ends came to 11 bases. Germline CDR1 MRHNA, CDR2 SNTAGT. CDR3 sequence reads: CASSRGWRNQPQHF. DNA for the CDR3: TGTGCCAGCAGCAGGGGATGGCGCAATCAGCCCCAGCATTTT.

The rearrangement joins TRBV5-8 to TRBJ2-1; 9 positions agree with TRBD2. Unmatched junction bases numbered 14, after V lost 4 bases and J lost 15 bases. The CDR3 is 14 residues long. Germline V lookup: CDR1 SGHTS, CDR2 YDEGEE. In DNA, the CDR3 is TGTGCCAGCAGCCCCAGGACTAGCGTACATCAGCGGTTCTTC. Its translation is CASSPRTSVHQRFF.

CDR3 loop: CASSLQTGKKEKLFF. In DNA form, the CDR3 reads TGTGCCAGCAGCCTCCAGACAGGGAAAAAGGAAAAACTGTTTTTT. The chain combines TRBV7-2 with TRBJ1-4, with TRBD1 identical over 7 bases. This CDR3 region has 15 residues. Trimming took 5 bases from V and 8 from J; bases not matched to a gene: 11. Germline CDR1 is SGHTA and CDR2 is FQGNSA. Full variable domain (rest looked up from reference TRBV7-2 and TRBJ1-4): GAGVSQSPSNKVTEKGKDVELRCDPISGHTALYWYRQSLGQGLEFLIYFQGNSAPDKSGLPSDRFSAERTGGSVSTLTIQRTQQEDSAVYLCASSLQTGKKEKLFFGSGTQLSVL.

The chain couples TRBV18 to TRBJ2-5; the D gene is possibly TRBD1 (5 bases). The V end was cut by 4 bases, the J end by 0 bases, with 6 bases between. CDR3 length: 13 residues. Germline V CDR1 and CDR2: KGHSH, LQKENI. The CDR3 DNA sequence: TGTGCCAGCTCACGGGGCCACCAAGAGACCCAGTACTTC. Translating it yields CASSRGHQETQYF.

The chain is built from TRBV30 and TRBJ2-7; D is uncertain. Germline V CDR1 and CDR2: GTSNPN, SVGIG (reference sequence). Trimming stripped 5 bases from V and 2 bases from J, with 16 bases between. The CDR3 covers 14 residues. DNA of the CDR3: TGTGCCTGGCACGCCCGAGGCGTTCCCTACGAGCAGTACTTC. Residues: CAWHARGVPYEQYF.

V gene TRBV4-1 combines with J gene TRBJ2-4; TRBD1 agrees at 12 bases. This CDR3 comprises 19 residues. Unmatched junction bases numbered 15, after V lost 2 bases and J lost 7 bases. Germline-derived CDR1 and CDR2 are MGHRA and YSYEKL. The CDR3 DNA sequence: TGCGCCAGCAGCCAAACGACGTCGGGGGGACAGGGGGCATTCAACATTCAGTACTTC. Protein sequence: CASSQTTSGGQGAFNIQYF.

The chain combines TRBV19 with TRBJ1-2; a weak D match, TRBD1 (5 bases). V lost 3 bases, J lost 1 base, and 12 bases lay in between. Germline V gene data show CDR1 as LNHDA and CDR2 as SQIVND (reference sequence). The CDR3 sequence is 15 residues long. CDR3 residues: CASSIVAGNNYGYTF. The CDR3 DNA follows: TGTGCCAGTAGTATTGTGGCAGGGAATAACTATGGCTACACCTTC.